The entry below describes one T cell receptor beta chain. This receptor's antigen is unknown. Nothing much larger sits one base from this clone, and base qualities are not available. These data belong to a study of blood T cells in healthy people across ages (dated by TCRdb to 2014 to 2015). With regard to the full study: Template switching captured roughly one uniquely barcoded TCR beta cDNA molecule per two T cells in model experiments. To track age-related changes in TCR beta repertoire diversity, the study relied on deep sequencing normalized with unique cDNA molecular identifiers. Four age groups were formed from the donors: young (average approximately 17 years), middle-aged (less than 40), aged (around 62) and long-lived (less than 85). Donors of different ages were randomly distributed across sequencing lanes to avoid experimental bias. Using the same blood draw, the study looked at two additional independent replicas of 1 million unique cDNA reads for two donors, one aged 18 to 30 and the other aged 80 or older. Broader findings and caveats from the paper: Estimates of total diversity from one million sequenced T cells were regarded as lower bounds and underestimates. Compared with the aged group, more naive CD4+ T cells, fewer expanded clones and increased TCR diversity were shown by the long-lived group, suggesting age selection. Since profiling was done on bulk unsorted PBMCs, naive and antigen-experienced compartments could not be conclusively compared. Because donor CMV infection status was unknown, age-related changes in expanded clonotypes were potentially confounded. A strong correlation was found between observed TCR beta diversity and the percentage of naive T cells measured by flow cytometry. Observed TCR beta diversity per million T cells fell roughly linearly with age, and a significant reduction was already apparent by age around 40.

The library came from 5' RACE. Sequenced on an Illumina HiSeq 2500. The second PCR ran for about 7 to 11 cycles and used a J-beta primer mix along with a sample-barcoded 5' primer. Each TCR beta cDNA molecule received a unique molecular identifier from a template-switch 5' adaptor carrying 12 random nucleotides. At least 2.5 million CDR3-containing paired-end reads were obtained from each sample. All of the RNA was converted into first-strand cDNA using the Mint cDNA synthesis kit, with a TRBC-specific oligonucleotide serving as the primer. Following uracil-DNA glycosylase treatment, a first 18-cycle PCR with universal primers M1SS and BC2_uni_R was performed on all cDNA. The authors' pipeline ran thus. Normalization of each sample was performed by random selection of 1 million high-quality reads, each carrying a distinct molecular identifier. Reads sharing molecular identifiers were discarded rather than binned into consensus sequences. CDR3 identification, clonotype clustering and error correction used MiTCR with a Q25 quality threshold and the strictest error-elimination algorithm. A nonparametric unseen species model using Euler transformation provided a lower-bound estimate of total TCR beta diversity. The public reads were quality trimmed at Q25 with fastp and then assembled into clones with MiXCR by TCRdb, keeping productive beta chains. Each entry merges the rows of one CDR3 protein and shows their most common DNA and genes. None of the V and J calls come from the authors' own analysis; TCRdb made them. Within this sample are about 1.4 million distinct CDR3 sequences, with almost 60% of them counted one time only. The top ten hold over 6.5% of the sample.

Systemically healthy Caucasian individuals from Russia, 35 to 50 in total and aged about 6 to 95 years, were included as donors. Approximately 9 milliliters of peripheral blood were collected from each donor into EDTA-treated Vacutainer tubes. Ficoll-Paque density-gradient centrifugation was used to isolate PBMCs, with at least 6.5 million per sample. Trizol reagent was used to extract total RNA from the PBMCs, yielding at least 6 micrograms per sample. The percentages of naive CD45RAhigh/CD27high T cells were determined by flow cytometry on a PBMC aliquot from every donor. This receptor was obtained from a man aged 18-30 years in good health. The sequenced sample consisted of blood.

The nucleotide sequence reads as follows: TGTGCCAGCACCTCGACAGAGTTCAGGGGAAAGTATTTT. The encoded protein is CASTSTEFRGKYF. The sequence joins TRBV6-2 or TRBV6-3 to TRBJ2-3, with TRBD1 as a weak D call on 6 bases. V is clipped by 7 bases and J by 13 bases, and the sequence between their germline boundaries is 21 bases long. The cysteine opens and the phenylalanine closes a CDR3 of 13 amino acids. This entry keeps only the CDR3 DNA: 39 bases, framed from base 1. CDR1 MNHEY and CDR2 SVGEGT were looked up in the germline V gene.